This T cell receptor beta chain came from a study of blood T cell repertoires in COVID-19. Each recovered donor of Cohort 3 presented with two negative PCRs, clearance, or symptom resolution. This table comes from immunoSEQ multiplex PCR, and its TCRdb copy is limited to in-frame clones, with some not included. The data hold 250,000 to 400,000 clones, with approximately 88% observed a single time. The CDR3 runs 17 residues. The V segment lost 4 bases and the J segment 6 bases; nucleotides outside the gene matches: 13. Germline CDR1 and CDR2: MNHEY and SMNVEV (reference sequence). The sequencing input was PBMCs or T cells enriched from blood (not recorded which). This receptor was taken from a man aged 55-75 years who had recovered from COVID-19. This chain joins TRBV27 and TRBJ1-5, with 9 bases fitting TRBD1. In DNA, the CDR3 is TGTGCCAGCAGTTCCTTTCAGGACAGGGGCGGTGGTCAGCCCCAGCATTTT. Amino acids: CASSSFQDRGGGQPQHF.